This T cell receptor (beta chain) was found in a study of PD-L1 blockade in urothelial cancer (dated by TCRdb to 2016 to 2017). At the level of the whole study: All patients started therapy around 2014 and received atezolizumab 1,200 mg intravenously every 3 weeks. About nine tenths of the roughly 29 patients were males with bladder-origin urothelial cancer, and about 65% of the roughly 30 reported a prior smoking history. An ECOG performance status of 0 or 1 was recorded for the patients, and 0 to 3 prior chemotherapy regimens had been received by the patients. Blood samples were analyzed at two time points: 3 weeks after treatment start (second dose) and 6 weeks after treatment start. Blood samples yielded a median of 141,255 T cells and more than 80,000 unique TCRs, with median clonality about 0.08. An exploratory multi-omic analysis was conducted of the somatic, immune and clinical correlates of response to PD-L1 blockade with atezolizumab in urothelial cancer. Pretreatment tumor samples, along with matched peripheral blood serially collected before and after atezolizumab treatment, were subjected to TCR sequencing. Progression-free survival longer than 6 months counted as durable clinical benefit, and TCR features were additionally tested against both progression-free and overall survival. In the same patients, pretreatment tumors underwent whole exome sequencing and RNA sequencing in addition to TCR sequencing. Durable clinical benefit was achieved by nine patients but not by the remaining 20. Pretreatment blood TCR-seq was available for 30 or so patients, at least one posttreatment blood collection was obtained for approximately 25 patients, and tumor TCR-seq was available for approximately 25 patients.

Note on this clone: There is no known antigen for this receptor. No per-base quality is available; no much larger clone lies one base away.

A cohort of about 30 patients with locally advanced or metastatic urothelial carcinoma, treated at Memorial Sloan Kettering on a trial protocol, was included. Peripheral blood mononuclear cells were collected pretreatment and during treatment, at between 1 and 8 total time points per patient. The Qiagen DNeasy Blood extraction kit was used to purify genomic DNA from total PBMCs and tumor samples. PBMCs were collected pretreatment and during treatment and were isolated and stored as previously described. Trimming removed 1 base from V and 2 bases from J; the gene matches leave 6 bases unexplained. The CDR3, cysteine through phenylalanine, is 17 amino acids long. Kept here is only the CDR3 DNA, which spans 51 bases and is read in frame from base 1. CDR1 and CDR2, per the germline V gene, are LGHNA and YNFKEQ. General conclusions and limits of the study: Because the sample size was small (n of about 27) and many exploratory analyses were performed, the results are intended to be hypothesis-generating. A pretreatment peripheral blood TCR clonality below the median was linked to improved progression-free and overall survival. At 3 weeks after the start of treatment, tumor-associated TCR clones in peripheral blood had expanded more in patients with durable benefit (n of about 20, p = 0.022).

To estimate absolute template abundance from read counts, synthetic TCR analog templates were spiked into each PCR. TCRbeta CDR3 regions were amplified from genomic DNA with bias-controlled V and J gene primers using the immunoSEQ assay. Sequencing of rearranged TCRbeta segments was done at approximately 20X coverage. The authors' analysis ran thus. Sequencing errors were corrected by clustering, and CDR3s were annotated against IMGT so that V, D and J genes could be assigned. Only productive TCRbeta rearrangements were used in downstream analyses, excluding out-of-frame or stop-codon sequences. Clonality was computed as one minus Shannon entropy normalized by the log of the number of unique productive sequences. Clones differing between time points or between blood and tumor were identified by Fisher's exact test with Benjamini-Hochberg correction at adjusted p below 0.01. TCRdb's version of the immuneACCESS table is confined to in-frame rearrangements and falls short of the full clone set. An unresolved V gene accounts for under half of the shortfall where checked; the remainder is of unknown origin. The DNA was the basis for D and trimming; V, J and clone size are from that table. The sample has about 24,000 clones on record, roughly nine tenths of them singletons. Of the sample, approximately 3% falls within the top ten clones.

The specimen comprised PBMCs, sampled around atezolizumab (anti-PD-L1) treatment. The sequence was obtained from a man between 50 and 59 years old with urothelial cancer. The V gene is TRBV4-2 and the J gene is TRBJ2-3; a stretch of 10 junction bases matches TRBD2. The CDR3 has the sequence CASSQGSGGTATDTQYF. The DNA sequence is as follows: TGTGCCAGCAGCCAAGGTAGCGGGGGGACGGCCACAGATACGCAGTATTTT.